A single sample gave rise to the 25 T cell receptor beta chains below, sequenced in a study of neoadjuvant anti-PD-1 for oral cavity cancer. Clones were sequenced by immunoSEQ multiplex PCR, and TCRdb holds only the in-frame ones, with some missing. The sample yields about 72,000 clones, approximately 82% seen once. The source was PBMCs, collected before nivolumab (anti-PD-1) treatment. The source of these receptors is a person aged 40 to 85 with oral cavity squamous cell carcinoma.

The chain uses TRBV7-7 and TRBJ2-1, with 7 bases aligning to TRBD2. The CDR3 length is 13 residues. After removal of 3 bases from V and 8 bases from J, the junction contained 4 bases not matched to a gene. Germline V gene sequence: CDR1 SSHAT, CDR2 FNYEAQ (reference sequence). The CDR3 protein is CASSLAGVDEQFF. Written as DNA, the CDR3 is TGTGCCAGCAGCTTGGCGGGAGTGGATGAGCAGTTCTTC.

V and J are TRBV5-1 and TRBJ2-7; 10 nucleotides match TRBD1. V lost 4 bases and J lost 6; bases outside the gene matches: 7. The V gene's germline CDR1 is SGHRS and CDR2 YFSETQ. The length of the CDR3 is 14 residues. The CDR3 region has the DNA TGCGCCAGCAGCCTATCCGGGACAGGGGCCGAGCAGTACTTC. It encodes CASSLSGTGAEQYF.

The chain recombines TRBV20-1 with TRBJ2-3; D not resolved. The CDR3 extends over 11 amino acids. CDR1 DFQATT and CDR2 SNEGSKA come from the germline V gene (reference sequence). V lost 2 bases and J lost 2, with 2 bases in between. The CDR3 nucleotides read TGCAGTGCTAGACCCACAGATACGCAGTATTTT. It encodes CSARPTDTQYF.

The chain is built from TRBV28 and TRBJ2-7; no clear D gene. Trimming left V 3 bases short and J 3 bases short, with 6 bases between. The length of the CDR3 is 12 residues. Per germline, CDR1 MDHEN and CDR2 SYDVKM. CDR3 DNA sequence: TGTGCCAGCAGTTTGCAGGACTACGAGCAGTACTTC. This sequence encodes CASSLQDYEQYF.

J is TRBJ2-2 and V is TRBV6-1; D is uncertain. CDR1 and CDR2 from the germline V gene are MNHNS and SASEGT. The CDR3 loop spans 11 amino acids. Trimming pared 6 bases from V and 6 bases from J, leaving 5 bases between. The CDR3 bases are TGTGCCAGCAGCCTTGCCGGGGAGCTGTTTTTT. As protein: CASSLAGELFF.

This CDR3 reads CASSLAGSGPQHF. Here the CDR3 DNA reads TGTGCCAGCAGCTTGGCAGGAAGCGGACCCCAGCATTTT. The chain is built from TRBV5-6 and TRBJ1-5, with D unresolved. Trimming left V 0 bases short and J 10 bases short, with 11 bases between. Germline loops: CDR1 SGHDT, CDR2 YYEEEE. The CDR3 has 13 residues.

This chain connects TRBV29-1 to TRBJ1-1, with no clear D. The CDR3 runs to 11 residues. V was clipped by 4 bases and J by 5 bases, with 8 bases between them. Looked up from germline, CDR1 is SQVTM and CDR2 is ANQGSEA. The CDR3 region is CSVVAGTEAFF. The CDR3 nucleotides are TGCAGCGTTGTGGCAGGAACTGAAGCTTTCTTT.

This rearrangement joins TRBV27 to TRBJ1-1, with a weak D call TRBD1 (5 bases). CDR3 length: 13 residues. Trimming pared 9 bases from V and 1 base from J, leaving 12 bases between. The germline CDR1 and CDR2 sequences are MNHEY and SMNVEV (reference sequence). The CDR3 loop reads CASRGARNTEAFF. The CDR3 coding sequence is TGTGCCAGTCGAGGGGCACGGAACACTGAAGCTTTCTTT.

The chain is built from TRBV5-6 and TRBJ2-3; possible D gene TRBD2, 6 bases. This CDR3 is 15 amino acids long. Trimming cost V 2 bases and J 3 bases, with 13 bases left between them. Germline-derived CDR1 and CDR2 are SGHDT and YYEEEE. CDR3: CASSFSGVRTDTQYF. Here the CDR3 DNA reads TGTGCCAGCAGCTTTAGCGGTGTGCGAACAGATACGCAGTATTTT.

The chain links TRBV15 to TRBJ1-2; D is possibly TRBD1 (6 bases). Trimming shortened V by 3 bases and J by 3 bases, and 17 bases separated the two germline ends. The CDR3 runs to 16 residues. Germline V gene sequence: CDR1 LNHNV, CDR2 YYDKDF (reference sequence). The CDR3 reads CATSRLPSTGDYGYTF. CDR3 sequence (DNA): TGTGCCACCAGCAGGCTCCCGTCGACAGGAGACTATGGCTACACCTTC.

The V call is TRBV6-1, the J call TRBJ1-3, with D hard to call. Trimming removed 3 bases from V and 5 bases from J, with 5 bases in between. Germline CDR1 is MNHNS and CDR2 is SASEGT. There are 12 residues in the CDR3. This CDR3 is CASSEARNTIYF. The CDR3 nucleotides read TGTGCCAGCAGTGAGGCGAGAAACACCATATATTTT.

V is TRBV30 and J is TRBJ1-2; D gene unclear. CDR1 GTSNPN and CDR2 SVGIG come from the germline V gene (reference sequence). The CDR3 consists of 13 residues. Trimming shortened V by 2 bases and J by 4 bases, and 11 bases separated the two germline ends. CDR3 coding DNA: TGTGCCTGGAGTAGCCTGCGAAGCTATGGCTACACCTTC. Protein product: CAWSSLRSYGYTF.

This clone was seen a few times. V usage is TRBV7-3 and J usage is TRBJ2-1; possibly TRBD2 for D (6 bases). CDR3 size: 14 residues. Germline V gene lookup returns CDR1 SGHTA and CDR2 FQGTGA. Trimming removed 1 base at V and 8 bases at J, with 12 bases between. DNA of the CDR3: TGTGCCAGCAGCTTAAACGGGAGAAGGGATGAGCAGTTCTTC. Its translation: CASSLNGRRDEQFF. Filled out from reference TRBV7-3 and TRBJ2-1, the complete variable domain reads GAGVSQTPSNKVTEKGKYVELRCDPISGHTALYWYRQSLGQGPEFLIYFQGTGAADDSGLPNDRFFAVRPEGSVSTLKIQRTERGDSAVYLCASSLNGRRDEQFFGPGTRLTVL.

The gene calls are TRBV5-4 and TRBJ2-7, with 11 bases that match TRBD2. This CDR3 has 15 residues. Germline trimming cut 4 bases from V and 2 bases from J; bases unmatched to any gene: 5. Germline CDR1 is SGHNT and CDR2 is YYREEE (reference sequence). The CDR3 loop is CASSPPGLAAYEQYF. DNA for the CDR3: TGTGCCAGCAGCCCACCGGGACTAGCGGCCTACGAGCAGTACTTC.

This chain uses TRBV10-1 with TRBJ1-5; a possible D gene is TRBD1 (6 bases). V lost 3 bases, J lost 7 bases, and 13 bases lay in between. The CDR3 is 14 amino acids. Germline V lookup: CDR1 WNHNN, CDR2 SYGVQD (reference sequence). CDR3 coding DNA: TGCGCCAGCAGTGAAGGGGGGAGGTGGCAGCCCCAGCATTTT. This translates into CASSEGGRWQPQHF.

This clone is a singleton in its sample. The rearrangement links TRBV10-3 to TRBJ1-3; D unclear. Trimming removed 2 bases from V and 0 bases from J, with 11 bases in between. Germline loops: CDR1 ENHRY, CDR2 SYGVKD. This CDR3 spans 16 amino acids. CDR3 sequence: CAISEQTASSGNTIYF. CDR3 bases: TGTGCCATCAGTGAGCAAACAGCGAGCTCTGGAAACACCATATATTTT.

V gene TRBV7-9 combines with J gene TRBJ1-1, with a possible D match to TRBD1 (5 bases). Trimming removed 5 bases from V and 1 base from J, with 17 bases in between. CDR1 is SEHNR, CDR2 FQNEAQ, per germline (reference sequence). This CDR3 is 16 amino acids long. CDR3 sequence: CASSRPLSGTNTEAFF. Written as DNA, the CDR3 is TGTGCCAGCAGCCGTCCCCTGTCAGGGACGAACACTGAAGCTTTCTTT.

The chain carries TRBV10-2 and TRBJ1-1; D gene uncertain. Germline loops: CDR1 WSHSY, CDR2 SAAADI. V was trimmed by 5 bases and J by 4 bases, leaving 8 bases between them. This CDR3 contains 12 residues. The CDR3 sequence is CASSHGGTEAFF. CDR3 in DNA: TGCGCCAGCAGTCATGGTGGCACTGAAGCTTTCTTT.

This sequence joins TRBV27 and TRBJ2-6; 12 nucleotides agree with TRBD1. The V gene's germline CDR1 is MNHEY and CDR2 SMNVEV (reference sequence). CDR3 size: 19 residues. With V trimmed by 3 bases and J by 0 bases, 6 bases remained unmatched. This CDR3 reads CASSFGDRGRISGANVLTF. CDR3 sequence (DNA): TGTGCCAGCAGTTTTGGGGACAGGGGGCGAATCTCTGGGGCCAACGTCCTGACTTTC.

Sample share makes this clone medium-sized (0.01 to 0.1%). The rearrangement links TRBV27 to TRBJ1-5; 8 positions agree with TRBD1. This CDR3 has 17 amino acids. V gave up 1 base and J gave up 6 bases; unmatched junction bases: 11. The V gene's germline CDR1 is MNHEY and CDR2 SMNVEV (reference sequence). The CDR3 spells CASSLWATGALGQPQHF. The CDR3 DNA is TGTGCCAGCAGTTTATGGGCGACAGGGGCCCTCGGTCAGCCCCAGCATTTT.

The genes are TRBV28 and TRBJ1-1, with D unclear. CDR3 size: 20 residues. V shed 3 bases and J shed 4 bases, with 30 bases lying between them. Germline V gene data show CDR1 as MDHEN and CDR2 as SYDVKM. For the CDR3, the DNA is TGTGCCAGCAGTTTTGGACTATGGGTGCGTTTGAAGATTAGTGTCACTGAAGCTTTCTTT. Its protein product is CASSFGLWVRLKISVTEAFF.

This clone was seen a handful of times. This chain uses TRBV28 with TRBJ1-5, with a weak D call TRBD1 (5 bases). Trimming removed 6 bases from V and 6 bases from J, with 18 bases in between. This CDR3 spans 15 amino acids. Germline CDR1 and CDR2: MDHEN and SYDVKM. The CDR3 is CASRPQGVDIQPQHF. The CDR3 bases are TGTGCCAGCAGACCCCAGGGAGTCGACATTCAGCCCCAGCATTTT.

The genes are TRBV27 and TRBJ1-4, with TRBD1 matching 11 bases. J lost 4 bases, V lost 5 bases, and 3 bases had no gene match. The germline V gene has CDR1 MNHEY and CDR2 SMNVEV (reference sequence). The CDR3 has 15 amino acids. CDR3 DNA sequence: TGTGCCAGCAGTAGGGGGACAGGGGGTAATGAAAAACTGTTTTTT. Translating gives CASSRGTGGNEKLFF. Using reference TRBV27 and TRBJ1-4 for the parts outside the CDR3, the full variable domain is EAQVTQNPRYLITVTGKKLTVTCSQNMNHEYMSWYRQDPGLGLRQIYYSMNVEVTDKGDVPEGYKVSRKEKRNFPLILESPSPNQTSLYFCASSRGTGGNEKLFFGSGTQLSVL.

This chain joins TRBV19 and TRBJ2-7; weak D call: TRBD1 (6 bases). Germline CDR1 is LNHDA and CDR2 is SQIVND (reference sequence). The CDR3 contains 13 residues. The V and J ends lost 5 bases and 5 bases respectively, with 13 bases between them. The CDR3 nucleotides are TGTGCCAGTAGTGAACAGGGTGTCGACGAGCAGTACTTC. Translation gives CASSEQGVDEQYF.

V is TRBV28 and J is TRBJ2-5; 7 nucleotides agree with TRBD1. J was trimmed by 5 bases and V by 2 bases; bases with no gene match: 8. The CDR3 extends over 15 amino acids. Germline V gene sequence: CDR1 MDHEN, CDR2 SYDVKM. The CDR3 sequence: CASSLALGGGETQYF. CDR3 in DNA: TGTGCCAGCAGTTTAGCTTTAGGGGGCGGGGAGACCCAGTACTTC.